This T cell receptor (beta chain) was retrieved from a study of CD8 T cells in ankylosing spondylitis. Broader study findings: Disease-linked clones reportedly showed significant enrichment in matched ankylosing spondylitis synovial fluid. Reactive arthritis synovial fluid and blood previously showed some of these motif variants. For ankylosing spondylitis blood, a TCR beta motif of 7 or 8 highly homologous variants appeared characteristic.

Quantitative 5'-RACE with molecular barcodes was used to make the TCR beta libraries. TCRdb re-called the 5' RACE reads with MiXCR, one entry per CDR3 protein. The data contain roughly 300,000 distinct CDR3 sequences, 8% of them singletons. This clonotype was detected only a few times. Its antigen is unidentified. The J segment lost 2 bases and the V segment lost 0 bases, leaving 7 bases of the junction unmatched. The CDR3 is 17 residues long. Germline loops: CDR1 SGHRS, CDR2 YFSETQ. Sequences were obtained from blood, either unsorted or a sorted T cell fraction (not recorded which). This clonotype was obtained from a male donor with ankylosing spondylitis. The chain carries TRBV5-1 and TRBJ2-2; TRBD1 aligns across 7 bases. As DNA, the CDR3 is TGCGCCAGCAGCTTGGCCCCGGGACAGAGAAACACCGGGGAGCTGTTTTTT. Protein: CASSLAPGQRNTGELFF.